This note documents a single T cell receptor (beta chain) sequence. No antigen is known for it. Per germline, CDR1 SGHRS and CDR2 YFSETQ. This CDR3 comprises 14 residues. V trimming: 4 bases; J trimming: 1 base; junction bases outside the gene matches: 4. The source of the sample is a study of cytomegalovirus exposure and HLA in healthy donors. Overall study: Earlier sequencing of about 200 million T cells yielded 95 million to 120 million unique TCR beta sequences. Study outcomes and limitations: Through in vitro validation, three CMV-associated chains were shown to be specific for CMV antigens. It was reportedly the case that the classifier diagnosed cytomegalovirus status with high specificity and sensitivity.

13 Jbeta primers and 60 Vbeta primers were used for the PCR. Assay used: immunoSEQ multiplex PCR; TCRdb lists only in-frame clones, some missing. In the table there are just over 150,000 clones, about 88% of which are singletons. As for the donors, each was a healthy bone marrow donor. This TCR derives from a woman aged 18-35 years in good health and CMV-seronegative. The sample taken for sequencing was PBMCs. The chain links TRBV5-1 to TRBJ1-1; 7 bases fit TRBD1. CDR3 nucleotides: TGCGCCAGCAGCCACGGGACAGCGAACACTGAAGCTTTCTTT. This gives the protein CASSHGTANTEAFF.